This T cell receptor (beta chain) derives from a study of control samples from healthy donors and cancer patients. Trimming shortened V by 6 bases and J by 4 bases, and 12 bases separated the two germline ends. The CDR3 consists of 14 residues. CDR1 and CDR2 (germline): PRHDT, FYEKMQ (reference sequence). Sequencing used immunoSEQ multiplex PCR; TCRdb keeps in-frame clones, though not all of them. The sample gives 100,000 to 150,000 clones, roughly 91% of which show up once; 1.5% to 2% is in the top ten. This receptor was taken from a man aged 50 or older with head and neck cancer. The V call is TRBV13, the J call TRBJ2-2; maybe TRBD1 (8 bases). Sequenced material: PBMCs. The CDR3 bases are TGTGCCAGCAGTTACAGGGGGGGCACCGGGGAGCTGTTTTTT. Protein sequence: CASSYRGGTGELFF. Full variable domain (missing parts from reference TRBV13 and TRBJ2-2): AAGVIQSPRHLIKEKRETATLKCYPIPRHDTVYWYQQGPGQDPQFLISFYEKMQSDKGSIPDRFSAQQFSDYHSELNMSSLELGDSALYFCASSYRGGTGELFFGEGSRLTVL.